These 17 T cell receptor beta chains were all obtained from the same sample, sequenced in a study of OX40 agonist ivuxolimab in advanced cancers. Sequencing used immunoSEQ multiplex PCR; TCRdb keeps in-frame clones, though not all of them. The sample holds about 20,000 clones, roughly 72% seen once. Sequences were derived from CD4+ or CD8+ T cells sorted from blood, sampled in a trial of the OX40 agonist ivuxolimab. These receptors were obtained from an adult with an advanced solid tumor such as melanoma, head and neck, liver or kidney cancer.

The V call is TRBV9, the J call TRBJ1-5; D unclear. The V gene lost 2 bases and the J gene lost 6 bases, with 15 bases spanning the gap. The CDR3 contains 15 residues. Germline CDR1 is SGDLS and CDR2 is YYNGEE. Here the CDR3 DNA reads TGTGCCAGCAGCGTGGGAGGTACCCGGGGTCAGCCCCAGCATTTT. As protein: CASSVGGTRGQPQHF.

The CDR3 nucleotides read TGTGCCAGCAGCCCGACATATGCCTCTGGGGCCAACGTCCTGACTTTC. Encoded protein: CASSPTYASGANVLTF. The V and J genes are TRBV28 and TRBJ2-6; no definite D call. Trimming left V 6 bases short and J 0 bases short, with 12 bases between. The CDR3 sequence is 16 residues long. Germline V gives CDR1 MDHEN, CDR2 SYDVKM.

This clone has just one count. In DNA form, the CDR3 reads TGTGCCAGCAGCGATGACTCGGTTACCCGAAAGACCTATGGCTACACCTTC. Its protein is CASSDDSVTRKTYGYTF. The chain links TRBV11-2 to TRBJ1-2; no clear D. The CDR3 runs 17 residues. CDR1 and CDR2 (germline): SGHAT, FQNNGV. Trimming cost V 5 bases and J 4 bases, with 23 bases left between them. Using reference TRBV11-2 and TRBJ1-2 for the parts outside the CDR3, the full variable domain is EAGVAQSPRYKIIEKRQSVAFWCNPISGHATLYWYQQILGQGPKLLIQFQNNGVVDDSQLPKDRFSAERLKGVDSTLKIQPAKLEDSAVYLCASSDDSVTRKTYGYTFGSGTRLTVV.

The gene calls are TRBV18 and TRBJ2-6; possibly TRBD2 for D (7 bases). V was cut by 7 bases and J by 0 bases, with 16 bases left in between. Germline CDR1 reads KGHSH; CDR2 reads LQKENI. The CDR3 is 17 amino acids. The CDR3 reads CASYPGGAISGANVLTF. The DNA of the CDR3 is TGTGCCAGCTACCCGGGGGGCGCGATCTCTGGGGCCAACGTCCTGACTTTC.

This clone turned up a few times. The chain carries TRBV6-5 and TRBJ2-3, with TRBD2 matching 8 bases. Germline values: CDR1 MNHEY, CDR2 SVGAGI. Unmatched junction bases numbered 2, after V lost 2 bases and J lost 1 base. CDR3 length: 15 amino acids. DNA for the CDR3: TGTGCCAGCAGTTACAATAGCGGGGGCACAGATACGCAGTATTTT. It encodes CASSYNSGGTDTQYF.

The rearrangement links TRBV28 to TRBJ2-1; unclear D gene. The CDR3 loop spans 14 amino acids. The germline CDR1 and CDR2 sequences are MDHEN and SYDVKM. Trimming pared 3 bases from V and 4 bases from J, leaving 10 bases between. CDR3 sequence reads: CASSFRPSYNEQFF. Here the CDR3 DNA reads TGTGCCAGCAGTTTTCGGCCGAGTTACAATGAGCAGTTCTTC.

Points on this clone: A much larger clone sits a single nucleotide away, making a read error possible. The rearrangement uses TRBV19 and TRBJ1-3, with a tentative D call TRBD1 (6 bases). This CDR3 region has 16 residues. Germline CDR1 and CDR2: LNHDA and SQIVND (reference sequence). DNA for the CDR3: TGTGTCAGTAGTATGGGAACAGGGTATGCTGGAAACACCATATATTTT. Translation gives CVSSMGTGYAGNTIYF.

The chain employs TRBV4-2 and TRBJ2-1, with D perhaps assigned TRBD1 or TRBD2 (5 bases each). The CDR3 loop spans 14 amino acids. The germline gives CDR1 LGHNA, CDR2 YNFKEQ. Trimming pared 4 bases from V and 3 bases from J, leaving 10 bases between. The CDR3 coding sequence is TGTGCCAGCAGCCTCCTGGGGGACTACAATGAGCAGTTCTTC. It codes for CASSLLGDYNEQFF.

This chain connects TRBV7-2 to TRBJ1-1, with a weak D call TRBD1 (6 bases). Germline CDR1 is SGHTA and CDR2 is FQGNSA. There are 15 residues in the CDR3. Trimming removed 5 bases at V and 8 bases at J, with 21 bases between. The CDR3 is CASSQEQGLGVEAFF. As DNA, the CDR3 is TGTGCCAGCAGCCAAGAACAGGGATTAGGAGTAGAAGCTTTCTTT.

The chain links TRBV29-1 to TRBJ2-5, with 8 bases fitting TRBD1. The V segment lost 5 bases and the J segment 2 bases; nucleotides outside the gene matches: 1. The CDR3 has 12 amino acids. Germline V gene lookup returns CDR1 SQVTM and CDR2 ANQGSEA. CDR3 in amino acids: CSVRTGQETQYF. The CDR3 coding sequence is TGCAGCGTTAGGACAGGGCAAGAGACCCAGTACTTC.

This clone is labeled as large (0.1 to 1%). J is TRBJ2-3 and V is TRBV21-1; the D call of TRBD2 is as the table states it, not checked on the DNA. TRBV21-1 is tagged as a pseudogene. This CDR3 is built from 16 residues. The DNA for the CDR3 is TGTGCCAGCAGCCCCCTGGAGGTATCTAGCACAGATACGCAGTATTTT. Its translation: CASSPLEVSSTDTQYF.

This clone was counted only a few times. The genes are TRBV7-6 and TRBJ2-1, with D tentatively TRBD2 (7 bases). This CDR3 contains 14 residues. The V gene's germline CDR1 is SGHVS and CDR2 FNYEAQ. V shed 7 bases and J shed 2 bases, with 12 bases lying between them. The CDR3 loop reads CASTLGGPYNEQFF. In nucleotides, the CDR3 is TGTGCCAGCACTCTCGGGGGGCCCTACAATGAGCAGTTCTTC. The complete variable domain, with remaining parts taken from reference TRBV7-6 and TRBJ2-1, reads GAGVSQSPRYKVTKRGQDVALRCDPISGHVSLYWYRQALGQGPEFLTYFNYEAQQDKSGLPNDRFSAERPEGSISTLTIQRTEQRDSAMYRCASTLGGPYNEQFFGPGTRLTVL.

The table lists this clone with a count of one. The V gene is TRBV7-8, the J gene TRBJ2-7; TRBD1 matches at 7 bases. The CDR3 extends over 15 amino acids. The trim removed 11 bases at V and 0 bases at J, leaving 13 bases unmatched. CDR1 is SGHVS and CDR2 is FQNEAQ in the germline V gene. The CDR3 sequence is CAPRRSRGISYEQYF. In nucleotides, the CDR3 is TGTGCCCCGCGGCGGAGCAGGGGGATCTCCTACGAGCAGTACTTC.

This chain links TRBV19 with TRBJ1-5; TRBD1 might be the D (5 bases). V was shortened by 7 bases and J by 6 bases, with 19 bases between the two germline ends. There are 15 residues in the CDR3. Germline CDR1 is LNHDA and CDR2 is SQIVND (reference sequence). CDR3 amino acids: CASTEDIGVSQPQHF. The CDR3, as DNA: TGTGCCAGTACTGAGGACATTGGCGTGAGTCAGCCCCAGCATTTT. Full variable domain (outside the CDR3, taken from reference TRBV19 and TRBJ1-5): DGGITQSPKYLFRKEGQNVTLSCEQNLNHDAMYWYRQDPGQGLRLIYYSQIVNDFQKGDIAEGYSVSREKKESFPLTVTSAQKNPTAFYLCASTEDIGVSQPQHFGDGTRLSIL.

The chain recombines TRBV6-6 with TRBJ1-2; TRBD1 is a possible D gene (6 bases). This CDR3 is built from 14 residues. V dropped 6 bases and J dropped 5 bases, with 16 bases sitting between them. Germline loops: CDR1 MNHNY, CDR2 SVGAGI (reference sequence). CDR3 region: CASRPQGVSYGYTF. The CDR3 DNA sequence: TGTGCCAGCAGGCCACAGGGAGTTAGTTATGGCTACACCTTC.

The chain employs TRBV29-1 and TRBJ1-4, with D possibly matching TRBD1 (5 bases). The germline gives CDR1 SQVTM, CDR2 ANQGSEA. Trimming left V 6 bases short and J 4 bases short, with 12 bases between. The length of the CDR3 is 13 residues. The CDR3 nucleotides read TGCAGCGTGAGGGCGGGGGATAATGAAAAACTGTTTTTT. Protein: CSVRAGDNEKLFF.

The chain employs TRBV29-1 and TRBJ2-7, with no clear D. The CDR3 consists of 11 residues. The germline gives CDR1 SQVTM, CDR2 ANQGSEA. Trimming removed 5 bases at V and 0 bases at J, with 5 bases between. CDR3 region: CSVLSSYEQYF. In DNA form, the CDR3 reads TGCAGCGTTCTCAGCTCCTACGAGCAGTACTTC.